This is a list of T cell receptor beta chains from one sample in a study of blood T cell repertoires in COVID-19. Clones were read by immunoSEQ multiplex PCR, and TCRdb kept only the in-frame ones, dropping some. Counted here are tens of thousands of clones, 80% to 90% occurring once; the ten biggest clones make up about 7%. Material: peripheral blood. These receptors were obtained from a man aged 55 to 70 with active or convalescent COVID-19. CDR3s include the opening cysteine and the closing phenylalanine or tryptophan. The D gene is left open where the match is weak. Part of the rows lack a size; the others show once, few, many or a class for expanded clones.

>14|TRBJ1-2|NA|NA|TRBV4-2
TGTGCCAGCAGCCTCGCCGGGGGGGGGAATGGCTACACCTTC
CASSLAGGGNGYTF
>15|TRBJ1-5|NA|NA|TRBV21-1
TGTGCCAGCAGCAAACAGGACAGCAGCAATCAGCCCCAGCATTTT
CASSKQDSSNQPQHF
>14|TRBJ1-2|NA|NA|TRBV4-3
TGCGCCAGCAGCCAAGGGGTGGCGGGCTATGGCTACACCTTC
CASSQGVAGYGYTF
>13|TRBJ2-5|NA|NA|TRBV27
TGTGCCAGCAGTTCAGGCACCCTTATTTCGGTTTACTTC
CASSSGTLISVYF
>13|TRBJ2-3|NA|NA|TRBV7-2
TGTGCCAGCAGCCAACAATTCACAGATACGCAGTATTTT
CASSQQFTDTQYF
>15|TRBJ1-2|TRBD1|NA|TRBV6-5
TGTGCCAGCATTGTCCCGGGACAGCAAAACTATGGCTACACCTTC
CASIVPGQQNYGYTF
>15|TRBJ2-3|TRBD1|NA|TRBV7-8
TGTGCCAGCAGCTTAAGGACAGGGGGCACAGATACGCAGTATTTT
CASSLRTGGTDTQYF
>16|TRBJ2-3|NA|NA|TRBV3-1/TRBV3-2
TGTGCCAGCAGCCAAGATCTTGGCCGTGTCACAGATACGCAGTATTTT
CASSQDLGRVTDTQYF
>13|TRBJ1-1|TRBD1|NA|TRBV3-1/TRBV3-2
TGTGCCAGCAGGTCGGACAGGGCCACTGAAGCTTTCTTT
CASRSDRATEAFF
>15|TRBJ1-5|NA|NA|TRBV5-5
TGTGCCAGCAGCTTAGAGGACACTAGCAATCAGCCCCAGCATTTT
CASSLEDTSNQPQHF
>13|TRBJ1-3|NA|NA|TRBV5-1
TGCGCCAGCAGCCCCGGAGACTCAAACACCATATATTTT
CASSPGDSNTIYF
>12|TRBJ2-1|NA|NA|TRBV5-6
TGTGCCAGCAGCTTGCTACGTAATGAGCAGTTCTTC
CASSLLRNEQFF
>20|TRBJ1-6|TRBD1|NA|TRBV28
TGTGCCAGCAGTTTCCCCCTTTCGGGTCGGGACAGGGCGAGTAATTCACCCCTCCACTTT
CASSFPLSGRDRASNSPLHF
>16|TRBJ2-5|NA|once|TRBV10-2
TGCGCCAGCAGCGTGAGGGACTCCCTGGAGAAAGAGACCCAGTACTTC
CASSVRDSLEKETQYF
>11|TRBJ1-2|TRBD1|NA|TRBV19
TGTGCCAGTAAGACAGGGATCGGCTACACCTTC
CASKTGIGYTF
>14|TRBJ1-3|NA|NA|TRBV9
TGTGCCAGCAGCGTAGAGGAGCCTGGAAACACCATATATTTT
CASSVEEPGNTIYF